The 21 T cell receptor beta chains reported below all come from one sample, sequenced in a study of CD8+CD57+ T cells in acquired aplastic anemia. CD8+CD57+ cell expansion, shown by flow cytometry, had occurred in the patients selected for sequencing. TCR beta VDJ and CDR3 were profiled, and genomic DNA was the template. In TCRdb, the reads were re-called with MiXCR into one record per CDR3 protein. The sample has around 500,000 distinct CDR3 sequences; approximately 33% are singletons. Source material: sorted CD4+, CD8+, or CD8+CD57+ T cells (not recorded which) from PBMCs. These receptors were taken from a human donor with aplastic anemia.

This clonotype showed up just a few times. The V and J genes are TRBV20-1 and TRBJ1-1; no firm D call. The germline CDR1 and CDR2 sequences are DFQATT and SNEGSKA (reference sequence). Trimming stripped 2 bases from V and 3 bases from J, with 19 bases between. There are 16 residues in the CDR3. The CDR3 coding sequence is TGCAGTGCTAGAATTAATGGAGAACACGCGCACACTGAAGCTTTCTTT. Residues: CSARINGEHAHTEAFF.

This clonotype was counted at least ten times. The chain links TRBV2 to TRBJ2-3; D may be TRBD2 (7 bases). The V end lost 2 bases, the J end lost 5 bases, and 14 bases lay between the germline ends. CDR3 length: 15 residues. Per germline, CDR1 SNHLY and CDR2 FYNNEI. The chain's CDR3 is CASSEYAGAKDTQYF. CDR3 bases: TGTGCCAGCAGTGAATACGCGGGGGCAAAAGATACGCAGTATTTT.

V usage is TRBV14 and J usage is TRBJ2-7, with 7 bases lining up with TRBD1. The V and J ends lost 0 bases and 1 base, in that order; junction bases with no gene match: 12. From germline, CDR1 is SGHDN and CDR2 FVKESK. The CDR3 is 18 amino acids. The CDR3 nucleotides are TGTGCCAGCAGCCAAGATCGTATATTGGGGGACAGATCCTACGAGCAGTACTTC. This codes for CASSQDRILGDRSYEQYF.

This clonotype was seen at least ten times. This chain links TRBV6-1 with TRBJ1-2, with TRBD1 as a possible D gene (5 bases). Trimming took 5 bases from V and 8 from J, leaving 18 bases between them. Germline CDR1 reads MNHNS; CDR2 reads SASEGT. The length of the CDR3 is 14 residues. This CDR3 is CASSPWGESWGYTF. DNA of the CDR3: TGTGCCAGCAGTCCGTGGGGGGAGAGTTGGGGCTACACCTTC.

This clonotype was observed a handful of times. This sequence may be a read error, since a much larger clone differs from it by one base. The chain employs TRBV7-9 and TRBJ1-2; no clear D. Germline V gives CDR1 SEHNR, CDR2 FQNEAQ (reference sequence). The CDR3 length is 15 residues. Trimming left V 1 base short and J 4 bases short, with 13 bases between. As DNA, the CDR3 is TGTGCCAGCAGCTTAGATCGGAGTACGGGCTATGGCTACACCTTC. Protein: CASSLDRSTGYGYTF.

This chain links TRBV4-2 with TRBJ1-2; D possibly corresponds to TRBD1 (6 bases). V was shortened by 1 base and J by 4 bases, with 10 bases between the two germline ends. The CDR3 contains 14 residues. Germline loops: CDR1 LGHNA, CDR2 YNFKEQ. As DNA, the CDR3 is TGTGCCAGCAGCCAAGGGGCCAGGGGCTATGGCTACACCTTC. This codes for CASSQGARGYGYTF.

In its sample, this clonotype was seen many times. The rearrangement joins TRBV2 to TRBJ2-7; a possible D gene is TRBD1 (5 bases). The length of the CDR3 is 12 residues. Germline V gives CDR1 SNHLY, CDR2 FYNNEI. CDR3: CAGNARDYEQYF. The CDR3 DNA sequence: TGTGCAGGCAATGCCAGGGACTACGAGCAGTACTTC. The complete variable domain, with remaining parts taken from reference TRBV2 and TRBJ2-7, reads EPEVTQTPSHQVTQMGQEVILRCVPISNHLYFYWYRQILGQKVEFLVSFYNNEISEKSEIFDDQFSVERPDGSNFTLKIRSTKLEDSAMYFCAGNARDYEQYFGPGTRLTVT.

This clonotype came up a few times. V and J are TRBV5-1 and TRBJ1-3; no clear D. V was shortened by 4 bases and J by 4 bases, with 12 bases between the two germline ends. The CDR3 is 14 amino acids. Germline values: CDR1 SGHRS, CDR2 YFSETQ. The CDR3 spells CASSPVGSGNTIYF. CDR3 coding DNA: TGCGCCAGCAGCCCCGTGGGGTCGGGAAACACCATATATTTT.

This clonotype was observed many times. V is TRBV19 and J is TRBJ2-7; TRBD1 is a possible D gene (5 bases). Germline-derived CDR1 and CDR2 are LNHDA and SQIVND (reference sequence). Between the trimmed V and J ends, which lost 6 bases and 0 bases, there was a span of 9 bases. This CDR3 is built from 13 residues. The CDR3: CASSPTVSYEQYF. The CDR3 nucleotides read TGTGCCAGTAGCCCGACAGTCTCCTACGAGCAGTACTTC. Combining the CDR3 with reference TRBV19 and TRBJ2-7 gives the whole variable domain DGGITQSPKYLFRKEGQNVTLSCEQNLNHDAMYWYRQDPGQGLRLIYYSQIVNDFQKGDIAEGYSVSREKKESFPLTVTSAQKNPTAFYLCASSPTVSYEQYFGPGTRLTVT.

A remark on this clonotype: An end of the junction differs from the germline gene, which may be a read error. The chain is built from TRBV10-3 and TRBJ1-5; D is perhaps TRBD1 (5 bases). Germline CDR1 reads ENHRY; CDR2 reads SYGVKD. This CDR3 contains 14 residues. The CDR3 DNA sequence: TGTGCCAGCAGTTACGGGGGGTCTGATCAGCCCCAGCATTTT. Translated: CASSYGGSDQPQHF.

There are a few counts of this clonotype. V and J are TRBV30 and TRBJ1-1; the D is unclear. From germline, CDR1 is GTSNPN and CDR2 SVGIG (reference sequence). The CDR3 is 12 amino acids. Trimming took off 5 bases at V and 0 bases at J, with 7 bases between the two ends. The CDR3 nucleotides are TGTGCCTGGGACCGATTGAACACTGAAGCTTTCTTT. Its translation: CAWDRLNTEAFF. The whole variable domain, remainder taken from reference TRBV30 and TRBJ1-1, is SQTIHQWPATLVQPVGSPLSLECTVEGTSNPNLYWYRQAAGRGLQLLFYSVGIGQISSEVPQNLSASRPQDRQFILSSKKLLLSDSGFYLCAWDRLNTEAFFGQGTRLTVV.

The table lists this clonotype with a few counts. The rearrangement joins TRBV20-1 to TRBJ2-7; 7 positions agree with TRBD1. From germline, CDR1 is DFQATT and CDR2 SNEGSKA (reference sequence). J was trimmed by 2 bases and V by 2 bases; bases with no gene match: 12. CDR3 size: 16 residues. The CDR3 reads CSARKPGQRLTYEQYF. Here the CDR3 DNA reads TGCAGTGCTAGAAAACCGGGACAGAGACTTACCTACGAGCAGTACTTC.

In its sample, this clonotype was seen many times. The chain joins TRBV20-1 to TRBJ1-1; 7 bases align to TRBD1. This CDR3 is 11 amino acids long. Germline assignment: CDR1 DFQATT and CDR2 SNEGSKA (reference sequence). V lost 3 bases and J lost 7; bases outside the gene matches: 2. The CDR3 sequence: CSASRTGEAFF. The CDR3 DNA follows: TGCAGTGCTAGTCGGACAGGTGAAGCTTTCTTT.

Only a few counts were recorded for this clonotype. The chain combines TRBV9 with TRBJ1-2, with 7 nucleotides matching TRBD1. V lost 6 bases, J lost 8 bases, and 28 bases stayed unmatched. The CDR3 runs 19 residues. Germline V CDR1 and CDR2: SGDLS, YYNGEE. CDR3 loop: CASKHPAGQPTERVEGYTF. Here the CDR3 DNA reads TGTGCCAGCAAACATCCCGCGGGACAGCCTACCGAGAGGGTAGAGGGCTACACCTTC.

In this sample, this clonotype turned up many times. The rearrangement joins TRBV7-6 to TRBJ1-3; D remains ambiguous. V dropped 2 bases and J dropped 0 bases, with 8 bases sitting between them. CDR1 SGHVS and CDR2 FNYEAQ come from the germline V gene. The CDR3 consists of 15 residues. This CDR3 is CASSLRPISGNTIYF. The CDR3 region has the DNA TGTGCCAGCAGCTTACGTCCAATCTCTGGAAACACCATATATTTT.

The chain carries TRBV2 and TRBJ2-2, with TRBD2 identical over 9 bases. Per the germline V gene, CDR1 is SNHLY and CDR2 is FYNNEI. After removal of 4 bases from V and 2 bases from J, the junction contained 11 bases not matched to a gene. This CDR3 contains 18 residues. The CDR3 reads CASSVVIPSGANTGELFF. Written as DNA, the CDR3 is TGTGCCAGCAGTGTGGTTATTCCTAGCGGGGCAAACACCGGGGAGCTGTTTTTT.

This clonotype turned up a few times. The CDR3 DNA sequence: TGTGCCAGGGACCAGAACACTGAAGCTTTCTTT. This gives the protein CARDQNTEAFF. The chain uses TRBV2 and TRBJ1-1; the D is unclear. Trimming pared 9 bases from V and 1 base from J, leaving 6 bases between. Germline V gene sequence: CDR1 SNHLY, CDR2 FYNNEI. The CDR3 spans 11 residues.

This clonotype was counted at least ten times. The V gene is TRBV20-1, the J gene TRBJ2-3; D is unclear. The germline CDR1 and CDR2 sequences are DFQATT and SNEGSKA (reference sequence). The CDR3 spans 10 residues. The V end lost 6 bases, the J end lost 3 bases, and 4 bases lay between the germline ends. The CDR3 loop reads CSAVTDTQYF. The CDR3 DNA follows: TGCAGTGCGGTGACAGATACGCAGTATTTT.

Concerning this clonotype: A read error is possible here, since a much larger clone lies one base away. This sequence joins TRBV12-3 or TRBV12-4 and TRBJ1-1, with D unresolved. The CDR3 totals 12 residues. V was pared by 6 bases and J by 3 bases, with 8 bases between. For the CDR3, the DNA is TGTGCCAGCAGCAAAGTGTACACTGAAGCTTTCTTT. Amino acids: CASSKVYTEAFF.

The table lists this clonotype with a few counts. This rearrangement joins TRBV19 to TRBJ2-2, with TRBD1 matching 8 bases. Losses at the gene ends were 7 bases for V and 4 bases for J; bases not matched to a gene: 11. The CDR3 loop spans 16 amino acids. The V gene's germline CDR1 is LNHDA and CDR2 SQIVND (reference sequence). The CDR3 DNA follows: TGTGCCAGTACCGTTCAGGGGGCGCGCGGCACCGGGGAGCTGTTTTTT. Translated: CASTVQGARGTGELFF.

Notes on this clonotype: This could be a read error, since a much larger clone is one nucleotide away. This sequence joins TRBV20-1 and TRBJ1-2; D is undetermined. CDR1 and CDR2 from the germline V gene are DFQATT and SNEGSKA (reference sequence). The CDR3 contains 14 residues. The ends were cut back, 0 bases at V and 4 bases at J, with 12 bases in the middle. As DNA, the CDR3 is TGCAGTGCTAGAGATCTGCGGGATTTCTATGGCTACACCTTC. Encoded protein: CSARDLRDFYGYTF.